Following are 25 T cell receptor beta chains from one sample sequenced in a study of shared clonotypes between healthy human individuals. Data came from immunoSEQ multiplex PCR; TCRdb stores just in-frame clones and leaves some out. This sample has about 1 million clones, with about three quarters found just once. The sequencing sample was made of memory CD4+ T cells sorted from blood. Described subset: CD45RA-negative fraction. These receptors came from a man between 18 and 35 years old in good health.

The rearrangement uses TRBV6-1 and TRBJ2-1, with unresolved D. The CDR3 has 15 residues. V was pared by 5 bases and J by 0 bases, with 11 bases between. Germline V gene data show CDR1 as MNHNS and CDR2 as SASEGT. The DNA for the CDR3 is TGTGCCAGCAGTTCACGCGAGAGCTCCTACAATGAGCAGTTCTTC. As protein: CASSSRESSYNEQFF.

The chain couples TRBV2 to TRBJ1-5; 9 bases agree with TRBD1. CDR3 length: 15 residues. J lost 9 bases, V lost 3 bases, and 9 bases had no gene match. Germline V lookup: CDR1 SNHLY, CDR2 FYNNEI. The CDR3 region is CASSDWGQGGSPQHF. DNA of the CDR3: TGTGCCAGCAGTGATTGGGGACAGGGAGGATCGCCCCAGCATTTT.

The rearrangement uses TRBV6-6 and TRBJ1-6, with D uncertain. Germline V gives CDR1 MNHNY, CDR2 SVGAGI (reference sequence). Between the trimmed V and J ends, which lost 7 bases and 8 bases, there was a span of 15 bases. CDR3 length: 14 residues. CDR3 in amino acids: CASIPLGVDSPLHF. CDR3 DNA: TGTGCCAGCATTCCCCTTGGGGTAGATTCACCCCTCCACTTT.

The CDR3 reads CASSFYFDRGRTGELFF. The CDR3 DNA reads TGTGCCAGCAGTTTTTACTTCGACAGAGGGAGGACCGGGGAGCTGTTTTTT. V usage is TRBV27 and J usage is TRBJ2-2; the D gene is possibly TRBD2 (6 bases). The germline V gene has CDR1 MNHEY and CDR2 SMNVEV (reference sequence). Trimming left V 3 bases short and J 5 bases short, with 19 bases between. The CDR3 runs to 17 residues.

About this clone itself: A much more abundant neighbour one base away suggests this may be a read error. In the same sample, other DNA sequences code for this CDR3. The chain has TRBV5-1 and TRBJ2-2; maybe TRBD1 (6 bases). This CDR3 is 14 amino acids long. Per germline, CDR1 SGHRS and CDR2 YFSETQ. The V and J ends lost 4 bases and 1 base respectively, with 8 bases between them. CDR3 region: CASSLGQNTGELFF. The CDR3 DNA sequence: TGCGCCAGCAGCCTGGGACAGAACACCGGGGAGCTGTTTTTT.

The J gene is TRBJ1-4, the V gene TRBV5-1; D may be TRBD1 (5 bases). CDR1 and CDR2 (germline): SGHRS, YFSETQ. This CDR3 comprises 14 residues. Trimming pared 5 bases from V and 6 bases from J, leaving 14 bases between. This CDR3 is CASSMGGADEKLFF. CDR3 sequence (DNA): TGCGCCAGCAGTATGGGTGGGGCGGATGAAAAACTGTTTTTT.

V gene TRBV5-5 combines with J gene TRBJ2-1, with TRBD1 as a possible D gene (5 bases). The CDR3 sequence is 14 residues long. Per the germline V gene, CDR1 is SGHKS and CDR2 is YYEKEE (reference sequence). V lost 0 bases and J 7 bases, leaving 11 bases between the germline ends. The CDR3 nucleotides are TGTGCCAGCAGCTTGGGGGGCGATTTTAATGAGCAGTTCTTC. Translation: CASSLGGDFNEQFF. Together with reference TRBV5-5 and TRBJ2-1, the CDR3 gives the full variable domain: DAGVTQSPTHLIKTRGQQVTLRCSPISGHKSVSWYQQVLGQGPQFIFQYYEKEERGRGNFPDRFSARQFPNYSSELNVNALLLGDSALYLCASSLGGDFNEQFFGPGTRLTVL.

The chain couples TRBV7-2 to TRBJ1-2, with a tentative D call TRBD1 (5 bases). This CDR3 comprises 15 residues. Germline CDR1 reads SGHTA; CDR2 reads FQGNSA. Trimming took 3 bases from V and 0 from J, leaving 11 bases between them. The DNA of the CDR3 is TGTGCCAGCAGCTTGGGACCGCCTCCTAACTATGGCTACACCTTC. This encodes CASSLGPPPNYGYTF.

This chain joins TRBV27 and TRBJ2-1; 11 bases align to TRBD1. The CDR3 has 17 amino acids. The V gene end was trimmed by 3 bases and the J gene end by 7 bases; junction bases not matched to a gene: 11. Germline CDR1 MNHEY, CDR2 SMNVEV (reference sequence). CDR3 coding DNA: TGTGCCAGCAGTTTTGGACAGGGGGCTTTACAGGGGAATGAGCAGTTCTTC. It is translated as CASSFGQGALQGNEQFF.

In this sample, this clone turned up a few times. The rearrangement joins TRBV6-1 to TRBJ2-4, with a possible D match to TRBD2 (5 bases). The CDR3 sequence is 15 residues long. CDR1 is MNHNS and CDR2 is SASEGT in the germline V gene. V lost 3 bases, J lost 0 bases, and 9 bases lay in between. CDR3 region: CASSEGSIAKNIQYF. CDR3 bases: TGTGCCAGCAGTGAGGGGAGTATAGCCAAAAACATTCAGTACTTC.

The chain links TRBV5-4 to TRBJ2-3, with D hard to call. The germline gives CDR1 SGHNT, CDR2 YYREEE (reference sequence). V lost 0 bases and J lost 1, with 9 bases in between. The CDR3 sequence is 15 residues long. DNA of the CDR3: TGTGCCAGCAGCTTGGAACTTCTACGCACAGATACGCAGTATTTT. This encodes CASSLELLRTDTQYF.

J is TRBJ2-3 and V is TRBV28, with D perhaps matching TRBD1 or TRBD2 (6 bases each). Trimming pared 8 bases from V and 5 bases from J, leaving 17 bases between. In germline, CDR1 is MDHEN, CDR2 SYDVKM. This CDR3 contains 14 residues. In DNA form, the CDR3 reads TGTGCCAGCGGGGGGCAAGCTACGGGAGATACGCAGTATTTT. Amino acids: CASGGQATGDTQYF.

The table lists this clone with a count of one. A clone one base away is much larger, so this may be a read error. Other nucleotide sequences from this sample produce the same CDR3. The V and J genes are TRBV5-1 and TRBJ2-3; the D is unclear. Trimming left V 2 bases short and J 2 bases short, with 9 bases between. Looked up from germline, CDR1 is SGHRS and CDR2 is YFSETQ. This CDR3 has 14 amino acids. The CDR3 region is CASSLEQTTDTQYF. CDR3 DNA: TGCGCCAGCAGCTTAGAACAGACCACAGATACGCAGTATTTT.

CDR3 DNA: TGTGCCACCAGCTCCGGGACGGGAGAGGAGCAGTACTTC. Translation: CATSSGTGEEQYF. This rearrangement joins TRBV15 to TRBJ2-7; perhaps TRBD2 as D (6 bases). Germline assignment: CDR1 LNHNV and CDR2 YYDKDF (reference sequence). V dropped 5 bases and J dropped 7 bases, with 15 bases sitting between them. The CDR3 covers 13 residues.

The chain is built from TRBV27 and TRBJ2-7, with D tentatively TRBD1 (6 bases). Germline V gene lookup returns CDR1 MNHEY and CDR2 SMNVEV (reference sequence). Trimming pared 2 bases from V and 6 bases from J, leaving 14 bases between. The CDR3 covers 14 residues. The CDR3 reads CASSLLDRNGEQYF. Written as DNA, the CDR3 is TGTGCCAGCAGTTTACTGGACAGAAATGGCGAGCAGTACTTC.

The chain carries TRBV6-5 and TRBJ1-5; no reliable D call. V was pared by 2 bases and J by 6 bases, with 8 bases between. Germline-derived CDR1 and CDR2 are MNHEY and SVGAGI. CDR3 length: 13 amino acids. CDR3 sequence (DNA): TGTGCCAGCAGTTACCTACGGGGTCAGCCCCAGCATTTT. Its protein product is CASSYLRGQPQHF.

The chain combines TRBV6-5 with TRBJ2-7, with TRBD2 matching over 11 bases. The V and J ends lost 5 bases and 4 bases, in that order; junction bases with no gene match: 4. Germline lookup yields CDR1 MNHEY and CDR2 SVGAGI. The length of the CDR3 is 14 residues. The CDR3: CASSTGTSGYEQYF. The CDR3 region has the DNA TGTGCCAGCAGTACCGGGACTAGCGGATACGAGCAGTACTTC.

The rearrangement links TRBV4-2 to TRBJ1-5; possible D gene TRBD1, 5 bases. V lost 0 bases to trimming and J lost 1 base, with 19 bases between them. The CDR3 covers 19 residues. The germline CDR1 and CDR2 sequences are LGHNA and YNFKEQ. CDR3 protein: CASSQDFAGLPSSNQPQHF. The CDR3 bases are TGTGCCAGCAGCCAAGATTTTGCGGGACTCCCGTCGAGCAATCAGCCCCAGCATTTT.

The rearrangement uses TRBV6-6 and TRBJ1-1, with 8 bases aligning to TRBD1. J lost 3 bases, V lost 5 bases, and 5 bases had no gene match. Germline CDR1 reads MNHNY; CDR2 reads SVGAGI (reference sequence). This CDR3 spans 14 amino acids. CDR3 amino acids: CASSLQGADTEAFF. The CDR3 coding sequence is TGTGCCAGCAGTCTCCAGGGGGCGGACACTGAAGCTTTCTTT.

This chain links TRBV11-2 with TRBJ2-2; TRBD1 is a possible D gene (5 bases). The germline V gene encodes CDR1 SGHAT and CDR2 FQNNGV. The CDR3 is 15 amino acids. The ends were cut back, 3 bases at V and 0 bases at J, with 8 bases in the middle. The CDR3 protein is CASSLTDANTGELFF. CDR3 nucleotide sequence: TGTGCCAGCAGCTTGACAGATGCGAACACCGGGGAGCTGTTTTTT.

This clone appeared once. The chain uses TRBV18 and TRBJ1-1, with 10 nucleotides matching TRBD1. Trimming at V came to 6 bases and at J to 5 bases, leaving 12 bases not matched to a gene. Germline V gene data show CDR1 as KGHSH and CDR2 as LQKENI. The CDR3 is 16 residues long. The CDR3 DNA reads as TGTGCCAGCTCCCCCGACAGGGGGCTACGCCGTACTGAAGCTTTCTTT. Residues: CASSPDRGLRRTEAFF.

On this clone: At the DNA level, this CDR3 is encoded by other sequences in the same sample as well. The chain has TRBV6-1 and TRBJ2-7, with unresolved D. Germline CDR1 and CDR2: MNHNS and SASEGT. This CDR3 is built from 12 residues. Trimming took 6 bases from V and 0 from J, leaving 6 bases between them. The CDR3, as DNA: TGTGCCAGCAGCGAGAGCTCCTACGAGCAGTACTTC. Encoded protein: CASSESSYEQYF.

In the case of this clone: Distinct nucleotide sequences in the sample also encode this CDR3. The genes are TRBV5-1 and TRBJ2-7; D unresolved. This CDR3 has 13 residues. Per the germline V gene, CDR1 is SGHRS and CDR2 is YFSETQ. V lost 0 bases and J 0 bases, leaving 4 bases between the germline ends. The CDR3 region is CASSLEVSYEQYF. The CDR3 DNA sequence: TGCGCCAGCAGCTTGGAGGTCTCCTACGAGCAGTACTTC.

The chain has TRBV7-3 and TRBJ2-2; 10 bases are a match to TRBD2. This CDR3 region has 18 residues. After removal of 4 bases from V and 1 base from J, the junction contained 9 bases not matched to a gene. Per the germline V gene, CDR1 is SGHTA and CDR2 is FQGTGA. The CDR3 coding sequence is TGTGCCAGCAGCTCCCTAGTGAGACTAGCGGGGAACACCGGGGAGCTGTTTTTT. Translating it yields CASSSLVRLAGNTGELFF.

This clone was found a few times. V is TRBV2 and J is TRBJ1-6; 9 bases match TRBD1. CDR3 length equals 13 residues. J lost 8 bases, V lost 6 bases, and 2 bases had no gene match. Germline CDR1 reads SNHLY; CDR2 reads FYNNEI. CDR3: CASRGQGHSPLHF. In nucleotides, the CDR3 is TGTGCCAGCAGGGGACAGGGACATTCACCCCTCCACTTT.